These 26 T cell receptor beta chains originate from one sample sequenced in a study of chemoradiotherapy in HPV16-positive cancers. Assay used: immunoSEQ multiplex PCR; TCRdb lists only in-frame clones, some missing. The sample yields 25,000 to 40,000 clones, 80% to 90% seen once. The specimen was blood, collected from a patient who underwent chemoradiotherapy. These receptors were obtained from a human donor with HPV-associated anogenital cancer.

This clone is a singleton in its sample. V usage is TRBV7-6 and J usage is TRBJ1-1; 7 positions match TRBD1. V lost 6 bases and J lost 0; bases outside the gene matches: 7. The germline V gene encodes CDR1 SGHVS and CDR2 FNYEAQ. The CDR3 has 15 residues. The CDR3 DNA is TGTGCCAGCAGTTCACAGGGGAGCGTGAACACTGAAGCTTTCTTT. Encoded protein: CASSSQGSVNTEAFF.

The chain couples TRBV30 to TRBJ2-2, with D unclear. CDR3 length: 12 amino acids. Germline V lookup: CDR1 GTSNPN, CDR2 SVGIG (reference sequence). V lost 4 bases and J lost 6, with 9 bases in between. The CDR3 sequence is CAWTLDPGELFF. The CDR3 DNA follows: TGTGCCTGGACCCTGGACCCCGGGGAGCTGTTTTTT.

The chain recombines TRBV7-9 with TRBJ1-6; D is unresolved. The germline V gene encodes CDR1 SEHNR and CDR2 FQNEAQ (reference sequence). This CDR3 has 14 residues. The V and J ends lost 1 base and 6 bases respectively, with 7 bases between them. The CDR3 DNA is TGTGCCAGCAGCTTAGAGGCGTTTAATTCACCCCTCCACTTT. This gives the protein CASSLEAFNSPLHF.

The V gene is TRBV6-5, the J gene TRBJ1-1; D not resolved. Per the germline V gene, CDR1 is MNHEY and CDR2 is SVGAGI. Trimming stripped 5 bases from V and 1 base from J, with 11 bases between. The CDR3 loop spans 14 amino acids. The CDR3 is CASSPGRWNTEAFF. The CDR3 coding sequence is TGTGCCAGCAGTCCCGGACGGTGGAACACTGAAGCTTTCTTT.

The chain is built from TRBV19 and TRBJ1-5, with D possibly matching TRBD1 (6 bases). The CDR3 covers 18 residues. Trimming left V 3 bases short and J 0 bases short, with 18 bases between. Germline V lookup: CDR1 LNHDA, CDR2 SQIVND (reference sequence). In DNA, the CDR3 is TGTGCCAGTAGTATCGGATTGACAGGCGTCACTAGCAATCAGCCCCAGCATTTT. Its protein product is CASSIGLTGVTSNQPQHF.

J is TRBJ1-1 and V is TRBV19, with TRBD1 as a possible D gene (5 bases). Germline V CDR1 and CDR2: LNHDA, SQIVND (reference sequence). Trimming left V 5 bases short and J 8 bases short, with 15 bases between. The CDR3 has 13 amino acids. The CDR3 loop is CASSSTGVGEAFF. CDR3 nucleotide sequence: TGTGCCAGTAGTTCAACGGGGGTAGGAGAAGCTTTCTTT.

The rearrangement links TRBV5-1 to TRBJ2-3; 9 bases map to TRBD1. The CDR3 has 15 amino acids. In germline, CDR1 is SGHRS, CDR2 YFSETQ. The J segment lost 5 bases and the V segment lost 1 base, leaving 5 bases of the junction unmatched. CDR3 loop: CASSLQGQGKDTQYF. CDR3 bases: TGCGCCAGCAGCTTGCAGGGACAGGGAAAAGATACGCAGTATTTT.

V and J are TRBV19 and TRBJ2-7, with D uncertain. Germline CDR1 reads LNHDA; CDR2 reads SQIVND (reference sequence). The CDR3 length is 14 residues. V lost 0 bases and J lost 4, with 10 bases in between. CDR3 nucleotide sequence: TGTGCCAGTAGTATAGATTTAATCCTTTACGAGCAGTACTTC. Translation gives CASSIDLILYEQYF. The full variable domain, its missing parts supplied by reference TRBV19 and TRBJ2-7, is DGGITQSPKYLFRKEGQNVTLSCEQNLNHDAMYWYRQDPGQGLRLIYYSQIVNDFQKGDIAEGYSVSREKKESFPLTVTSAQKNPTAFYLCASSIDLILYEQYFGPGTRLTVT.

DNA for the CDR3: TGTGCCATCAGTGAGCAGGGAATGAATGAAAAACTGTTTTTT. Protein product: CAISEQGMNEKLFF. The V and J genes are TRBV10-3 and TRBJ1-4; TRBD1 might be the D (5 bases). CDR1 is ENHRY, CDR2 SYGVKD, per germline. Trimming pared 2 bases from V and 5 bases from J, leaving 9 bases between. This CDR3 has 14 residues.

The rearrangement uses TRBV4-1 and TRBJ2-2; tentative D call: TRBD1 (5 bases). In germline, CDR1 is MGHRA, CDR2 YSYEKL. The CDR3 is made up of 15 amino acids. V lost 2 bases to trimming and J lost 7 bases, with 14 bases between them. Here the CDR3 reads CASSQSSGSGGELFF. In DNA form, the CDR3 reads TGCGCCAGCAGCCAATCTTCAGGGTCCGGCGGGGAGCTGTTTTTT.

CDR3: CAWSVRQDAGYTF. The CDR3 bases are TGTGCCTGGAGTGTACGGCAGGACGCAGGCTACACCTTC. This rearrangement joins TRBV30 to TRBJ1-2; D ambiguous. V gave up 0 bases and J gave up 8 bases, with 13 bases separating them. This CDR3 comprises 13 residues. Germline V gene data show CDR1 as GTSNPN and CDR2 as SVGIG (reference sequence). Drawing the rest from reference TRBV30 and TRBJ1-2, the complete variable domain is SQTIHQWPATLVQPVGSPLSLECTVEGTSNPNLYWYRQAAGRGLQLLFYSVGIGQISSEVPQNLSASRPQDRQFILSSKKLLLSDSGFYLCAWSVRQDAGYTFGSGTRLTVV.

This chain joins TRBV9 and TRBJ1-2; TRBD1 is a possible D gene (5 bases). The CDR3 consists of 13 residues. The germline CDR1 and CDR2 sequences are SGDLS and YYNGEE. V lost 4 bases to trimming and J lost 3 bases, with 10 bases between them. Written as DNA, the CDR3 is TGTGCCAGCAGCCCTTGGGGGGACTATGGCTACACCTTC. It codes for CASSPWGDYGYTF. The variable domain in full, completed from reference TRBV9 and TRBJ1-2, reads DSGVTQTPKHLITATGQRVTLRCSPRSGDLSVYWYQQSLDQGLQFLIQYYNGEERAKGNILERFSAQQFPDLHSELNLSSLELGDSALYFCASSPWGDYGYTFGSGTRLTVV.

The table lists this clone with a count of one. The chain is built from TRBV7-9 and TRBJ2-3; possibly TRBD2 for D (5 bases). Trimming removed 1 base from V and 1 base from J, with 9 bases in between. The germline gives CDR1 SEHNR, CDR2 FQNEAQ (reference sequence). This CDR3 has 15 residues. CDR3 coding DNA: TGTGCCAGCAGCTTAGGAAGCGGAGGCACAGATACGCAGTATTTT. This encodes CASSLGSGGTDTQYF.

This sequence joins TRBV30 and TRBJ2-7; TRBD1 matches at 8 bases. Germline CDR1 reads GTSNPN; CDR2 reads SVGIG (reference sequence). After removal of 0 bases from V and 4 bases from J, the junction contained 5 bases not matched to a gene. The CDR3 totals 14 residues. CDR3 amino acids: CAWSVWNRGYEQYF. CDR3 DNA: TGTGCCTGGAGTGTGTGGAACAGGGGGTACGAGCAGTACTTC.

The CDR3 protein is CASSPSWDPSGWYF. CDR3 bases: TGTGCCAGCTCACCTTCTTGGGACCCCTCCGGCTGGTACTTC. The chain employs TRBV18 and TRBJ2-7; D could derive from TRBD1 or TRBD2 (5 bases each). Germline V gene sequence: CDR1 KGHSH, CDR2 LQKENI. The CDR3 loop spans 14 amino acids. Trimming took 3 bases from V and 12 from J, leaving 21 bases between them.

The rearrangement uses TRBV14 and TRBJ1-1, with 7 bases identical to TRBD1. The CDR3 is 15 residues long. Germline V gene sequence: CDR1 SGHDN, CDR2 FVKESK. After removal of 1 base from V and 5 bases from J, the junction contained 7 bases not matched to a gene. The CDR3 coding sequence is TGTGCCAGCAGCCAAGGAAGACAGGGATGGACTGAAGCTTTCTTT. Protein sequence: CASSQGRQGWTEAFF.

The genes are TRBV5-1 and TRBJ1-3; D call uncertain. V lost 3 bases, J lost 0 bases, and 13 bases lay in between. Germline lookup yields CDR1 SGHRS and CDR2 YFSETQ. The length of the CDR3 is 16 residues. The CDR3 nucleotides read TGCGCCAGCAGCTCTAGTCAGTCGACCTCTGGAAACACCATATATTTT. Translated, it gives CASSSSQSTSGNTIYF.

The chain links TRBV6-1 to TRBJ1-2; D gene ambiguous. Trimming shortened V by 5 bases and J by 3 bases, and 7 bases separated the two germline ends. Germline V CDR1 and CDR2: MNHNS, SASEGT. This CDR3 comprises 12 residues. The CDR3 nucleotides are TGTGCCAGCAGTCCGTTGGACTATGGCTACACCTTC. Translated, it gives CASSPLDYGYTF.

The chain combines TRBV30 with TRBJ1-6, with no clear D. Trimming took off 0 bases at V and 0 bases at J, with 3 bases between the two ends. The CDR3 has 14 residues. Per the germline V gene, CDR1 is GTSNPN and CDR2 is SVGIG (reference sequence). CDR3 in amino acids: CAWSVTSYNSPLHF. CDR3 nucleotide sequence: TGTGCCTGGAGTGTAACCTCCTATAATTCACCCCTCCACTTT.

The chain joins TRBV2 to TRBJ2-3, with 14 nucleotides matching TRBD2. Trimming took 3 bases from V and 8 from J; bases not matched to a gene: 7. There are 16 residues in the CDR3. Germline V gene data show CDR1 as SNHLY and CDR2 as FYNNEI. CDR3 protein: CASSESGTSGGGTQYF. CDR3 DNA sequence: TGTGCCAGCAGTGAGTCCGGGACTAGCGGGGGTGGTACGCAGTATTTT.

Here the CDR3 reads CASSEKIGNTEAFF. CDR3 sequence (DNA): TGTGCCAGCAGTGAGAAGATTGGGAACACTGAAGCTTTCTTT. The chain employs TRBV6-1 and TRBJ1-1; no clear D. Germline lookup yields CDR1 MNHNS and CDR2 SASEGT. The germline V and J ends were trimmed by 3 bases and 1 base, with 9 bases remaining between them. CDR3 length: 14 residues.

The rearrangement joins TRBV29-1 to TRBJ2-2; a weak D match, TRBD1 (7 bases). The CDR3 consists of 14 residues. V was trimmed by 5 bases and J by 4 bases, leaving 14 bases between them. CDR1 and CDR2 from the germline V gene are SQVTM and ANQGSEA. The CDR3 DNA reads as TGCAGCGTTACTTCCAGGGGGGCCACCGGGGAGCTGTTTTTT. This codes for CSVTSRGATGELFF.

V usage is TRBV18 and J usage is TRBJ2-3, with D perhaps TRBD2 (6 bases). The CDR3 runs 12 residues. Trimming shortened V by 3 bases and J by 5 bases, and 6 bases separated the two germline ends. Germline lookup yields CDR1 KGHSH and CDR2 LQKENI. CDR3 loop: CASSPEGDTQYF. CDR3 nucleotide sequence: TGTGCCAGCTCACCGGAGGGAGATACGCAGTATTTT.

This sequence joins TRBV7-2 and TRBJ2-3; 9 bases line up with TRBD2. With V trimmed by 5 bases and J by 2 bases, 11 bases remained unmatched. Germline lookup yields CDR1 SGHTA and CDR2 FQGNSA. The CDR3 covers 17 residues. As DNA, the CDR3 is TGTGCCAGCAGCCCAACTCTAGCGGGGCAATACACAGATACGCAGTATTTT. Translated: CASSPTLAGQYTDTQYF.

The CDR3 protein is CASSLARGPHYYGYTF. DNA for the CDR3: TGCGCCAGCAGCTTGGCCCGCGGGCCCCATTACTATGGCTACACCTTC. This chain connects TRBV5-1 to TRBJ1-2; D remains unclear. Germline V gene lookup returns CDR1 SGHRS and CDR2 YFSETQ. V was pared by 0 bases and J by 3 bases, with 15 bases between. The CDR3 length is 16 residues.

The rearrangement links TRBV7-9 to TRBJ1-1, with a weak D call TRBD1 (5 bases). Germline V lookup: CDR1 SEHNR, CDR2 FQNEAQ (reference sequence). This CDR3 contains 14 residues. Trimming left V 1 base short and J 5 bases short, with 11 bases between. The CDR3, as DNA: TGTGCCAGCAGCTTAGATAAGGGACGAACTGAAGCTTTCTTT. Translating gives CASSLDKGRTEAFF.